A selection of T cell receptor beta chains follows, all from one sample in a study of blood T cell repertoires in COVID-19. Sequenced by immunoSEQ multiplex PCR; TCRdb stores in-frame clones only, minus some. The table lists 200,000 to 250,000 clones, 82% of them singletons. Sequencing input: peripheral blood. These TCRs come from an elderly woman with acute or convalescent COVID-19. The CDR3 runs from the conserved cysteine through the conserved F or W. The D gene is left open where the match is weak. The size of a clone is reported for some rows only, either as once, few or many, or as a class for expanded clones.

D gene: TRBD1
V gene: TRBV4-1
clone size: few
J gene: TRBJ2-1
CDR3 protein: CASSQEMGDRGSYNEQFF
CDR3 DNA: TGCGCCAGCAGCCAAGAGATGGGTGACAGGGGGTCCTACAATGAGCAGTTCTTC

D gene: .
V gene: TRBV5-6
clone size: .
J gene: TRBJ1-2
CDR3 protein: CASSFGQGYGYTF
CDR3 DNA: TGTGCCAGCAGCTTTGGGCAGGGTTATGGCTACACCTTC

D gene: TRBD1
V gene: TRBV28
clone size: .
J gene: TRBJ1-1
CDR3 protein: CASTEPTTGVEAFF
CDR3 DNA: TGTGCCAGCACCGAACCTACTACAGGGGTTGAAGCTTTCTTT

D gene: .
V gene: TRBV11-2
clone size: .
J gene: TRBJ1-2
CDR3 protein: CASSASPYGYTF
CDR3 DNA: TGTGCCAGCAGCGCTAGTCCCTATGGCTACACCTTC

D gene: .
V gene: TRBV6-5
clone size: .
J gene: TRBJ1-3
CDR3 protein: CASKDLSSSGNTIYF
CDR3 DNA: TGTGCCAGCAAGGACTTATCGAGCTCTGGAAACACCATATATTTT

D gene: TRBD1
V gene: TRBV6-1
clone size: .
J gene: TRBJ1-4
CDR3 protein: CASSEDRGRRLFF
CDR3 DNA: TGTGCCAGCAGTGAGGACAGGGGGCGACGACTGTTTTTT

D gene: TRBD1
V gene: TRBV2
clone size: .
J gene: TRBJ2-6
CDR3 protein: CASNAGTGSSGANVLTF
CDR3 DNA: TGTGCCAGCAATGCCGGGACAGGTTCCTCTGGGGCCAACGTCCTGACTTTC

D gene: TRBD1
V gene: TRBV18
clone size: .
J gene: TRBJ2-3
CDR3 protein: CASSPLGQGSTDTQYF
CDR3 DNA: TGTGCCAGCTCACCACTCGGACAGGGGAGCACAGATACGCAGTATTTT

D gene: .
V gene: TRBV7-3
clone size: .
J gene: TRBJ1-1
CDR3 protein: CASSLTGDTEAFF
CDR3 DNA: TGTGCCAGCAGCTTAACAGGGGACACTGAAGCTTTCTTT

D gene: TRBD1
V gene: TRBV7-2
clone size: .
J gene: TRBJ1-1
CDR3 protein: CASSLEQGTGAFF
CDR3 DNA: TGTGCCAGCAGCTTAGAACAGGGGACGGGAGCTTTCTTT

D gene: TRBD2
V gene: TRBV13
clone size: .
J gene: TRBJ2-1
CDR3 protein: CASSPRRGAGNEQFF
CDR3 DNA: TGTGCCAGCAGCCCCAGGCGGGGGGCCGGGAATGAGCAGTTCTTC

D gene: .
V gene: TRBV5-1
clone size: .
J gene: TRBJ2-3
CDR3 protein: CASSESTDTQYF
CDR3 DNA: TGCGCCAGCAGCGAGTCCACAGATACGCAGTATTTT